Below are 20 T cell receptor beta chains sequenced from a single sample in a study of T cell responses to AZD1222 COVID-19 vaccine (dated by TCRdb to about 2021). What this sample's time point label stands for: baseline before first vaccination. The library was produced with the immunoSEQ multiplex PCR assay. TCRdb retrieved this table from immuneACCESS and kept in-frame rearrangements only. Not all clones are present; in checked studies, unresolved V genes account for under half, and no reason is known for the remainder. In all, the sample holds around 140,000 clones, and approximately 93% of those were seen once. The ten largest make up around 5% of the sample. The input for sequencing was peripheral blood, taken on day 0 of AZD1222 vaccination. The origin of the receptors is an adult in good health.

V gene TRBV27 combines with J gene TRBJ1-5, with no clear D. The V gene's germline CDR1 is MNHEY and CDR2 SMNVEV (reference sequence). The CDR3 covers 13 residues. V lost 5 bases, J lost 1 base, and 6 bases lay in between. The CDR3 sequence is CASSPGSNQPQHF. CDR3 coding DNA: TGTGCCAGCAGTCCTGGAAGCAATCAGCCCCAGCATTTT.

The J gene is TRBJ2-7, the V gene TRBV7-8; TRBD1 matches at 7 bases. J lost 0 bases, V lost 5 bases, and 7 bases had no gene match. This CDR3 is 15 amino acids long. In germline, CDR1 is SGHVS, CDR2 FQNEAQ. CDR3 amino acids: CASSPRDRSSYEQYF. CDR3 DNA: TGTGCCAGCAGCCCTCGGGACAGAAGCTCCTACGAGCAGTACTTC.

The chain joins TRBV2 to TRBJ1-3, with 10 bases fitting TRBD1. Germline trimming cut 8 bases from V and 0 bases from J; bases unmatched to any gene: 4. This CDR3 comprises 15 residues. Germline CDR1 SNHLY, CDR2 FYNNEI. The CDR3 here is CASGTGDDSGNTIYF. The CDR3 DNA reads TGTGCCAGCGGGACAGGGGATGACTCTGGAAACACCATATATTTT.

V and J are TRBV29-1 and TRBJ2-1; D is undetermined. Between the trimmed V and J ends, which lost 3 bases and 1 base, there was a span of 7 bases. In germline, CDR1 is SQVTM, CDR2 ANQGSEA. The CDR3 consists of 13 residues. The CDR3 region is CSVEYGSYNEQFF. CDR3 bases: TGCAGCGTTGAGTACGGATCCTACAATGAGCAGTTCTTC.

This clone was detected once. The chain has TRBV7-9 and TRBJ1-1; tentative D call: TRBD1 (5 bases). Germline V gene data show CDR1 as SEHNR and CDR2 as FQNEAQ (reference sequence). V was clipped by 2 bases and J by 11 bases, with 12 bases between them. The length of the CDR3 is 12 residues. CDR3: CASSLQGNSAFF. The CDR3 nucleotides are TGTGCCAGCAGCTTACAGGGTAATTCGGCTTTCTTT.

This chain joins TRBV6-6 and TRBJ2-2, with D perhaps matching TRBD2 (6 bases). Trimming cost V 5 bases and J 1 base, with 20 bases left between them. The CDR3 spans 18 residues. In germline, CDR1 is MNHNY, CDR2 SVGAGI (reference sequence). The CDR3 is CASSHRRVGELNTGELFF. For the CDR3, the DNA is TGTGCCAGCAGTCATAGGAGGGTTGGGGAATTGAACACCGGGGAGCTGTTTTTT.

V is TRBV7-9 and J is TRBJ1-6; no clear D. The CDR3 length is 17 residues. V was clipped by 5 bases and J by 0 bases, with 14 bases between them. In germline, CDR1 is SEHNR, CDR2 FQNEAQ (reference sequence). The CDR3 DNA is TGTGCCAGCAGCCGTGGGAGTCCGGGCTCCTATAATTCACCCCTCCACTTT. It translates to CASSRGSPGSYNSPLHF.

This rearrangement joins TRBV5-1 to TRBJ1-4; 10 bases agree with TRBD1. CDR1 is SGHRS, CDR2 YFSETQ, per germline. The CDR3 loop spans 16 amino acids. V trimming: 4 bases; J trimming: 4 bases; junction bases outside the gene matches: 7. Written as DNA, the CDR3 is TGCGCCAGCAGCGTGACAGGGGGCTCGGTTAATGAAAAACTGTTTTTT. Amino acid sequence: CASSVTGGSVNEKLFF.

The chain couples TRBV5-1 to TRBJ2-7; the D is unclear. V dropped 0 bases and J dropped 2 bases, with 9 bases sitting between them. Looked up from germline, CDR1 is SGHRS and CDR2 is YFSETQ. The CDR3 totals 14 residues. The CDR3 DNA reads TGCGCCAGCAGCTTGGAGGCTATCGCCTACGAGCAGTACTTC. It is translated as CASSLEAIAYEQYF.

The chain combines TRBV7-8 with TRBJ2-7; D might be TRBD1 (5 bases). V was cut by 5 bases and J by 5 bases, with 13 bases left in between. Germline CDR1 is SGHVS and CDR2 is FQNEAQ. This CDR3 is 13 amino acids long. The CDR3 protein is CASSPGHYDEQYF. DNA of the CDR3: TGTGCCAGCAGCCCAGGACATTACGACGAGCAGTACTTC.

The count of this clone is one. V is TRBV3-1 (or the pseudogene TRBV3-2) and J is TRBJ2-7, with 7 bases matching TRBD1. V shed 0 bases and J 4 bases; nucleotides not matched to a gene: 6. CDR1 is LGHDT, CDR2 YNNKEL, per germline (reference sequence). The CDR3 covers 15 residues. The CDR3: CASSQDPGQPYEQYF. The CDR3 DNA reads TGTGCCAGCAGCCAAGACCCGGGACAGCCATACGAGCAGTACTTC.

The rearrangement links TRBV28 to TRBJ2-5, with unresolved D. V shed 6 bases and J shed 5 bases, with 13 bases lying between them. The CDR3 covers 13 residues. Germline values: CDR1 MDHEN, CDR2 SYDVKM. In DNA, the CDR3 is TGTGCCAGCAGGACACAAACGAGCGAGACCCAGTACTTC. The encoded protein is CASRTQTSETQYF. The complete variable domain, with remaining parts taken from reference TRBV28 and TRBJ2-5, reads DVKVTQSSRYLVKRTGEKVFLECVQDMDHENMFWYRQDPGLGLRLIYFSYDVKMKEKGDIPEGYSVSREKKERFSLILESASTNQTSMYLCASRTQTSETQYFGPGTRLLVL.

The rearrangement joins TRBV3-1 (or the pseudogene TRBV3-2) to TRBJ1-2; D unclear. CDR1 is LGHDT, CDR2 YNNKEL, per germline (reference sequence). V was shortened by 1 base and J by 5 bases, with 17 bases between the two germline ends. This CDR3 has 16 residues. CDR3 bases: TGTGCCAGCAGCCAAGCGACAAACTACAGCTCATATGGCTACACCTTC. It encodes CASSQATNYSSYGYTF.

This chain connects TRBV14 to TRBJ1-1; tentative D call: TRBD1 (6 bases). Trimming removed 0 bases at V and 9 bases at J, with 11 bases between. The CDR3 loop spans 13 amino acids. Germline V lookup: CDR1 SGHDN, CDR2 FVKESK. CDR3 DNA: TGTGCCAGCAGCCAAGATACTGGGGACAAAGCTTTCTTT. Residues: CASSQDTGDKAFF.

The chain couples TRBV7-2 to TRBJ2-7, with D uncertain. Germline V gene lookup returns CDR1 SGHTA and CDR2 FQGNSA. This CDR3 spans 13 amino acids. Trimming removed 5 bases from V and 3 bases from J, with 11 bases in between. CDR3 residues: CASSRDPVYEQYF. The CDR3 DNA reads as TGTGCCAGCAGCAGAGATCCGGTCTACGAGCAGTACTTC.

The chain uses TRBV27 and TRBJ2-7, with 7 positions matching TRBD1. Germline V gives CDR1 MNHEY, CDR2 SMNVEV (reference sequence). The CDR3 spans 18 residues. V lost 1 base, J lost 1 base, and 13 bases stayed unmatched. CDR3 bases: TGTGCCAGCAGTTTATGGGACAGTAGATCTAAAAGGTCCTACGAGCAGTACTTC. Translated, it gives CASSLWDSRSKRSYEQYF.

The chain couples TRBV5-1 to TRBJ1-1; D is perhaps TRBD1 (5 bases). CDR3 length: 17 residues. Deletions cut 1 base from V and 2 bases from J, with 18 bases between. Per germline, CDR1 SGHRS and CDR2 YFSETQ. The CDR3 DNA is TGCGCCAGCAGCTTGTGTGTGGGGCGACAGCGTAACACTGAAGCTTTCTTT. This codes for CASSLCVGRQRNTEAFF.

With respect to this clone: Different DNA sequences within this sample yield the same CDR3. The chain employs TRBV7-9 and TRBJ1-1; D is unclear. Germline V gives CDR1 SEHNR, CDR2 FQNEAQ (reference sequence). The CDR3 has 11 amino acids. V was pared by 3 bases and J by 4 bases, with 3 bases between. The CDR3 region is CASSFGTEAFF. CDR3 bases: TGTGCCAGCAGCTTCGGCACTGAAGCTTTCTTT. The variable domain in full, with the rest retrieved from reference TRBV7-9 and TRBJ1-1, is DTGVSQNPRHKITKRGQNVTFRCDPISEHNRLYWYRQTLGQGPEFLTYFQNEAQLEKSRLLSDRFSAERPKGSFSTLEIQRTEQGDSAMYLCASSFGTEAFFGQGTRLTVV.

V and J are TRBV5-1 and TRBJ1-1, with no clear D. CDR3 length: 15 amino acids. V was cut by 5 bases and J by 0 bases, with 14 bases left in between. Germline V gene lookup returns CDR1 SGHRS and CDR2 YFSETQ. CDR3 loop: CASRMTGSMNTEAFF. Written as DNA, the CDR3 is TGCGCCAGCAGGATGACGGGAAGCATGAACACTGAAGCTTTCTTT.

The chain carries TRBV6-5 and TRBJ2-3; 7 nucleotides align to TRBD2. The ends lost 6 bases at V and 2 bases at J; junction bases unmatched: 8. The CDR3 has 15 residues. CDR1 MNHEY and CDR2 SVGAGI come from the germline V gene. The CDR3 loop reads CASSLWGGDTDTQYF. In DNA, the CDR3 is TGTGCCAGCAGCTTATGGGGGGGGGACACAGATACGCAGTATTTT.